The 14 T cell receptor beta chains below come from one sample, sequenced in a study of blood T cell repertoires in COVID-19. Libraries were prepared by immunoSEQ multiplex PCR; TCRdb keeps only in-frame clonotypes and omits some of them. The sample has 500,000 to 600,000 clones, less than 90% seen once. The source material was peripheral blood. The receptors originated from a woman aged 45 to 65 with COVID-19, enrolled during active disease.

This chain links TRBV4-1 with TRBJ1-3; D unresolved. V was trimmed by 3 bases and J by 4 bases, leaving 16 bases between them. CDR1 is MGHRA, CDR2 YSYEKL, per germline. The CDR3 covers 16 residues. The DNA of the CDR3 is TGCGCCAGCAGCCACCCATCCACTACGGGGGGAAACACCATATATTTT. Its protein product is CASSHPSTTGGNTIYF.

This chain uses TRBV6-5 with TRBJ1-1; D call uncertain. This CDR3 region has 13 residues. Germline-derived CDR1 and CDR2 are MNHEY and SVGAGI. V was cut by 7 bases and J by 4 bases, with 13 bases left in between. The CDR3 nucleotides read TGTGCCAGCATCATCCCGGGAGGCACTGAAGCTTTCTTT. This translates into CASIIPGGTEAFF.

This clone was seen only once. The chain recombines TRBV18 with TRBJ2-1; D possibly corresponds to TRBD2 (6 bases). Trimming cost V 1 base and J 3 bases, with 13 bases left between them. Germline V gives CDR1 KGHSH, CDR2 LQKENI. This CDR3 is built from 16 residues. CDR3 coding DNA: TGTGCCAGCTCACCACAATCACTAGCCAACTACAATGAGCAGTTCTTC. Its protein product is CASSPQSLANYNEQFF.

The rearrangement links TRBV5-1 to TRBJ2-2, with unresolved D. The CDR3 has 15 amino acids. V lost 4 bases, J lost 4 bases, and 14 bases lay in between. Germline V CDR1 and CDR2: SGHRS, YFSETQ. CDR3 sequence: CASSARASRTGELFF. The DNA of the CDR3 is TGCGCCAGCAGCGCCCGAGCCTCCCGCACCGGGGAGCTGTTTTTT.

V and J are TRBV7-2 and TRBJ2-7; a weak D match, TRBD1 (6 bases). The germline gives CDR1 SGHTA, CDR2 FQGNSA. V gave up 1 base and J gave up 2 bases, with 15 bases separating them. The CDR3 is 16 residues long. The CDR3 reads CASSLDSGEVPYEQYF. CDR3 DNA sequence: TGTGCCAGCAGCTTAGATTCAGGGGAAGTCCCCTACGAGCAGTACTTC. Based on the CDR3 plus reference TRBV7-2 and TRBJ2-7, the full variable domain is GAGVSQSPSNKVTEKGKDVELRCDPISGHTALYWYRQSLGQGLEFLIYFQGNSAPDKSGLPSDRFSAERTGGSVSTLTIQRTQQEDSAVYLCASSLDSGEVPYEQYFGPGTRLTVT.

The rearrangement joins TRBV11-3 to TRBJ2-1, with 9 bases that match TRBD1. This CDR3 is 15 amino acids long. Germline values: CDR1 SGHNT, CDR2 YENEEA. V shed 5 bases, J shed 5 bases, and the junction held 7 bases outside the gene matches. CDR3 DNA sequence: TGTGCCAGCAGCCAACGGGACAGGGCAGACAATGAGCAGTTCTTC. It codes for CASSQRDRADNEQFF.

This rearrangement joins TRBV19 to TRBJ1-1; a possible D gene is TRBD1 (6 bases). Germline V gene sequence: CDR1 LNHDA, CDR2 SQIVND (reference sequence). The CDR3 has 15 residues. V shed 1 base and J shed 9 bases, with 18 bases lying between them. CDR3 DNA sequence: TGTGCCAGTAGTATAGTTAGAGGGGGAAAGGAAAAAGCTTTCTTT. The encoded protein is CASSIVRGGKEKAFF.

The V and J genes are TRBV29-1 and TRBJ1-2; 9 bases line up with TRBD1. The CDR3 extends over 13 amino acids. In germline, CDR1 is SQVTM, CDR2 ANQGSEA. V shed 5 bases and J 4 bases; nucleotides not matched to a gene: 5. The CDR3 DNA reads TGCAGCGTTCGACAGGGGGAGGGCTATGGCTACACCTTC. Translated: CSVRQGEGYGYTF.

The chain combines TRBV2 with TRBJ1-1; 8 nucleotides line up with TRBD1. CDR3 size: 16 residues. Germline-derived CDR1 and CDR2 are SNHLY and FYNNEI. V was clipped by 3 bases and J by 5 bases; unmatched bases: 11. This chain's CDR3 is CASSDYWSQGVTEAFF. The CDR3 region has the DNA TGTGCCAGCAGTGACTATTGGTCACAGGGGGTTACTGAAGCTTTCTTT.

The chain joins TRBV5-8 to TRBJ2-2, with D unclear. CDR1 is SGHTS, CDR2 YDEGEE, per germline. The CDR3 consists of 11 residues. V was cut by 4 bases and J by 7 bases, with 5 bases left in between. This CDR3 reads CASSLIGELFF. DNA for the CDR3: TGTGCCAGCAGCCTAATCGGGGAGCTGTTTTTT.

The chain carries TRBV29-1 and TRBJ1-2, with D maybe TRBD1 (5 bases). Trimming removed 6 bases at V and 4 bases at J, with 15 bases between. Germline V CDR1 and CDR2: SQVTM, ANQGSEA. This CDR3 comprises 13 residues. CDR3: CSVRTAGFYGYTF. Here the CDR3 DNA reads TGCAGCGTGAGGACCGCAGGGTTCTATGGCTACACCTTC. Together with reference TRBV29-1 and TRBJ1-2, the CDR3 gives the full variable domain: SAVISQKPSRDICQRGTSLTIQCQVDSQVTMMFWYRQQPGQSLTLIATANQGSEATYESGFVIDKFPISRPNLTFSTLTVSNMSPEDSSIYLCSVRTAGFYGYTFGSGTRLTVV.

Only a few counts were recorded for this clone. CDR3 loop: CASSLDRAGEQYF. CDR3 in DNA: TGTGCCAGCAGCTTGGACAGGGCTGGCGAGCAGTACTTC. The rearrangement uses TRBV11-3 and TRBJ2-7, with TRBD1 matching 8 bases. This CDR3 is built from 13 residues. Losses at the gene ends were 3 bases for V and 6 bases for J; bases not matched to a gene: 4. Germline V gene sequence: CDR1 SGHNT, CDR2 YENEEA.

The rearrangement joins TRBV6-5 to TRBJ1-1; 7 nucleotides align to TRBD1. Trimming removed 4 bases from V and 2 bases from J; junction bases left unmatched: 10. CDR1 is MNHEY, CDR2 SVGAGI, per germline. The CDR3 is 16 amino acids. The chain's CDR3 is CASSFSPGQTNTEAFF. CDR3 bases: TGTGCCAGCAGTTTTTCACCGGGACAGACTAACACTGAAGCTTTCTTT.

The genes are TRBV2 and TRBJ1-2; 7 nucleotides agree with TRBD1. Germline V CDR1 and CDR2: SNHLY, FYNNEI. J gave up 6 bases and V 6 bases, and 10 bases lay outside the gene matches. The CDR3 totals 14 residues. The CDR3 DNA reads TGTGCCAGCAGGGCGGGACAGCGGAGCGATGGCTACACCTTC. Translation gives CASRAGQRSDGYTF.